The 10 T cell receptor beta chains below come from one sample, sequenced in a study of post-analysis software for immune sequencing data. Broader study findings: Comparison of patients with controls showed five TRBV segments more frequent in patients, TRBV5-6, TRBV5-1 and TRBV20-1 among them.

The library was made from cDNA and included unique molecular identifiers. TCRdb ran MiXCR on the PCR reads and lists one entry per CDR3 protein. The data hold over 700,000 distinct CDR3 sequences, with roughly 27% observed a single time. Their target antigens are unknown. The sequenced sample consisted of blood. The receptors derive from a girl aged 5-17 years with multiple sclerosis.

The chain carries TRBV20-1 and TRBJ2-3; perhaps TRBD1 as D (7 bases). Looked up from germline, CDR1 is DFQATT and CDR2 is SNEGSKA (reference sequence). The CDR3 length is 16 residues. Deletions cut 6 bases from V and 3 bases from J, with 22 bases between. This CDR3 reads CSAPRGTVPTTDTQYF. The CDR3 DNA sequence: TGCAGTGCGCCCCGGGGGACAGTCCCCACGACAGATACGCAGTATTTT.

The rearrangement links TRBV7-2 to TRBJ1-1; D might be TRBD1 (6 bases). From germline, CDR1 is SGHTA and CDR2 FQGNSA. The V end lost 5 bases, the J end lost 3 bases, and 13 bases lay between the germline ends. The CDR3 has 14 residues. The CDR3 DNA reads as TGTGCCAGCAGCGTCAGGGGCTGGGACACTGAAGCTTTCTTT. It encodes CASSVRGWDTEAFF.

The chain combines TRBV20-1 with TRBJ2-3; weak D call: TRBD2 (5 bases). Germline V lookup: CDR1 DFQATT, CDR2 SNEGSKA (reference sequence). The CDR3 runs to 11 residues. The V and J ends lost 3 bases and 14 bases respectively, with 15 bases between them. In DNA form, the CDR3 reads TGCAGTGCTAGTATACTAGGGATTTGGTATTTT. This encodes CSASILGIWYF.

This clonotype was observed a few times. The rearrangement uses TRBV20-1 and TRBJ2-1; no reliable D call. CDR3 size: 17 residues. Trimming stripped 1 base from V and 0 bases from J, with 16 bases between. Germline V gene sequence: CDR1 DFQATT, CDR2 SNEGSKA (reference sequence). The CDR3 sequence: CSARGELDRSSYNEQFF. CDR3 nucleotide sequence: TGCAGTGCTAGAGGCGAACTGGACCGAAGCTCCTACAATGAGCAGTTCTTC.

V gene TRBV7-2 combines with J gene TRBJ2-2, with D maybe TRBD2 (6 bases). V dropped 5 bases and J dropped 6 bases, with 25 bases sitting between them. The germline V gene encodes CDR1 SGHTA and CDR2 FQGNSA. This CDR3 has 18 residues. CDR3 DNA sequence: TGTGCCAGCAGCCCTACCCTCGGCGGGATGTGGTTTGCCGGGGAGCTGTTTTTT. It codes for CASSPTLGGMWFAGELFF.

This clonotype was seen once. Here the CDR3 DNA reads TGCGCCAGCAGAAGGGGCGTTAGTAGCGACGAGCAGTACTTC. This codes for CASRRGVSSDEQYF. The rearrangement links TRBV5-1 to TRBJ2-5; perhaps D is TRBD1 or TRBD2 (5 bases each). The assigned J gene may be wrong: the sequence end matches TRBJ2-7 better. CDR3 length: 14 amino acids. Germline V gene sequence: CDR1 SGHRS, CDR2 YFSETQ.

In this sample, this clonotype turned up many times. This sequence joins TRBV20-1 and TRBJ2-1; TRBD2 might be the D (5 bases). Germline V gene sequence: CDR1 DFQATT, CDR2 SNEGSKA (reference sequence). The CDR3 consists of 13 residues. V was shortened by 4 bases and J by 5 bases, with 12 bases between the two germline ends. CDR3 in DNA: TGCAGTGCTACCCGCAGTAGCGACAATGAGCAGTTCTTC. It translates to CSATRSSDNEQFF.

As to this clonotype: This sequence may be a read error, since a much larger clone differs from it by one base. The genes are TRBV5-4 and TRBJ2-5; possibly TRBD1 or TRBD2 for D (7 bases each). The CDR3 loop spans 13 amino acids. From germline, CDR1 is SGHNT and CDR2 YYREEE (reference sequence). The CDR3 protein is CASRLTGRETLYF. The CDR3, as DNA: TGTGCCAGCAGATTGACAGGGAGGGAGACCCTGTACTTC.

This clonotype was picked up a small number of times. The chain recombines TRBV7-9 with TRBJ2-1; D is perhaps TRBD2 (6 bases). In germline, CDR1 is SEHNR, CDR2 FQNEAQ (reference sequence). The CDR3 extends over 15 amino acids. V was cut by 5 bases and J by 8 bases, with 19 bases left in between. The CDR3 coding sequence is TGTGCCAGCAGCCTCATCCGAGCGGGTAAGGATGAGCAGTTCTTC. Translating it yields CASSLIRAGKDEQFF.

This clonotype was observed a handful of times. The chain links TRBV4-1 to TRBJ2-3; no clear D gene. The V end was cut by 1 base, the J end by 2 bases, with 7 bases between. The CDR3 is 14 residues long. Germline lookup yields CDR1 MGHRA and CDR2 YSYEKL. The CDR3 bases are TGCGCCAGCAGCCAAGGGAATCCCACAGATACGCAGTATTTT. Translation gives CASSQGNPTDTQYF.